These 19 T cell receptor beta chains share one sample of origin, sequenced in a study of cytotoxic CD8 clonotypes in ibrutinib-treated CLL. Some clones are missing from TCRdb's copy, which holds only in-frame ones; the method was immunoSEQ multiplex PCR. Here the sample spans 150,000 to 200,000 clones, over 65% being singletons. The sample consisted of PBMCs, taken after 12 months of ibrutinib treatment. The receptor set was obtained from a human donor with chronic lymphocytic leukemia.

The chain joins TRBV7-9 to TRBJ1-3; no reliable D call. Between the trimmed V and J ends, which lost 5 bases and 4 bases, there was a span of 6 bases. The CDR3 has 12 residues. CDR1 and CDR2 (germline): SEHNR, FQNEAQ (reference sequence). The CDR3 nucleotides read TGTGCCAGCAGCCCTACCGGAAACACCATATATTTT. Protein product: CASSPTGNTIYF.

V is TRBV23-1 and J is TRBJ1-4; D not certain. TRBV23-1 is annotated as an ORF whose role is uncertain. V was trimmed by 0 bases and J by 0 bases, leaving 14 bases between them. The CDR3 sequence is 18 residues long. CDR3 coding DNA: TGCGCCAGCAGTCAATCCTCTCACTACGGGGCAACTAATGAAAAACTGTTTTTT. Translated, it gives CASSQSSHYGATNEKLFF.

The chain employs TRBV4-3 and TRBJ1-6; D perhaps matches TRBD1 (5 bases). V was shortened by 0 bases and J by 10 bases, with 13 bases between the two germline ends. The CDR3 has 15 amino acids. Per germline, CDR1 LGHNA and CDR2 YSLEER. In nucleotides, the CDR3 is TGCGCCAGCAGCCAAGATGAAGGGTGGGGGTCACCCCTCCACTTT. As protein: CASSQDEGWGSPLHF.

In this sample, this clone turned up a few times. The CDR3 is CASSADRMNEKLFF. The CDR3 nucleotides are TGTGCCAGCAGCGCCGACAGGATGAATGAAAAACTGTTTTTT. The chain carries TRBV7-6 and TRBJ1-4, with a tentative D call TRBD1 (6 bases). Germline loops: CDR1 SGHVS, CDR2 FNYEAQ. This CDR3 contains 14 residues. Trimming removed 5 bases from V and 5 bases from J, with 12 bases in between.

The chain joins TRBV15 to TRBJ2-3; no definite D call. This CDR3 has 13 amino acids. V lost 3 bases and J 0 bases, leaving 4 bases between the germline ends. Germline CDR1 LNHNV, CDR2 YYDKDF (reference sequence). The DNA of the CDR3 is TGTGCCACCAGCAGGGACAGCACAGATACGCAGTATTTT. Amino acids: CATSRDSTDTQYF.

The chain recombines TRBV19 with TRBJ1-2, with 7 bases fitting TRBD1. Germline V CDR1 and CDR2: LNHDA, SQIVND (reference sequence). The CDR3 length is 17 residues. J was trimmed by 2 bases and V by 6 bases; bases with no gene match: 15. Here the CDR3 reads CASRVRPWDSANYGYTF. The CDR3 nucleotides read TGTGCCAGTAGGGTGAGGCCATGGGACAGCGCGAACTATGGCTACACCTTC.

DNA of the CDR3: TGTGCCAGCAGCTTAACTAGCGGGAGGGCCCGTTACAATGAGCAGTTCTTC. This encodes CASSLTSGRARYNEQFF. The rearrangement joins TRBV11-2 to TRBJ2-1, with TRBD2 identical over 13 bases. The germline V gene has CDR1 SGHAT and CDR2 FQNNGV. Trimming removed 2 bases from V and 4 bases from J; junction bases left unmatched: 5. The CDR3 is 17 amino acids.

This chain connects TRBV14 to TRBJ2-1; D uncertain. The CDR3 spans 11 residues. Germline V CDR1 and CDR2: SGHDN, FVKESK. V was cut by 3 bases and J by 7 bases, with 4 bases left in between. The CDR3 is CASSQRNEQFF. CDR3 sequence (DNA): TGTGCCAGCAGCCAGCGTAATGAGCAGTTCTTC.

The chain has TRBV5-1 and TRBJ1-5, with D maybe TRBD1 (6 bases). This CDR3 has 14 residues. Trimming took off 2 bases at V and 1 base at J, with 7 bases between the two ends. Per the germline V gene, CDR1 is SGHRS and CDR2 is YFSETQ. CDR3 sequence: CASSLQGSNQPQHF. Written as DNA, the CDR3 is TGCGCCAGCAGCTTACAGGGAAGCAATCAGCCCCAGCATTTT.

The chain is built from TRBV10-3 and TRBJ1-2; TRBD1 matches 7 bases. The J segment lost 8 bases and the V segment lost 1 base, leaving 10 bases of the junction unmatched. The CDR3 sequence is 15 residues long. CDR1 is ENHRY, CDR2 SYGVKD, per germline. The CDR3 reads CAISEFGDSPGGYTF. The CDR3 coding sequence is TGTGCCATCAGTGAGTTCGGGGACAGCCCAGGAGGCTACACCTTC.

The chain has TRBV29-1 and TRBJ1-2; D call uncertain. The CDR3 sequence is 14 residues long. Germline V gene data show CDR1 as SQVTM and CDR2 as ANQGSEA. The V gene lost 2 bases and the J gene lost 6 bases, with 16 bases spanning the gap. The CDR3 sequence: CSVERPHLEDGYTF. CDR3 bases: TGCAGCGTTGAAAGGCCGCACCTAGAGGATGGCTACACCTTC.

This clone was recorded only once. The V and J genes are TRBV9 and TRBJ1-4; D possibly corresponds to TRBD1 (6 bases). CDR3 length equals 14 residues. CDR1 and CDR2 from the germline V gene are SGDLS and YYNGEE. V was shortened by 3 bases and J by 7 bases, with 13 bases between the two germline ends. CDR3 bases: TGTGCCAGCAGCGCCACAGGGCCGGCTGAAAAACTGTTTTTT. Translating gives CASSATGPAEKLFF.

The chain carries TRBV7-9 and TRBJ2-7, with 7 nucleotides matching TRBD1. The V gene's germline CDR1 is SEHNR and CDR2 FQNEAQ (reference sequence). The ends lost 5 bases at V and 3 bases at J; junction bases unmatched: 13. This CDR3 region has 16 residues. The CDR3, as DNA: TGTGCCAGCAGCCAAAGGCTCGGGACAGAGTACTACGAGCAGTACTTC. Translated: CASSQRLGTEYYEQYF.

V usage is TRBV9 and J usage is TRBJ2-1, with D possibly called TRBD1 or TRBD2 (5 bases each). Trimming cost V 3 bases and J 0 bases, with 28 bases left between them. Germline V gives CDR1 SGDLS, CDR2 YYNGEE. The CDR3 is 21 residues long. The CDR3 here is CASSARTGQGPIDRSYNEQFF. The CDR3 region has the DNA TGTGCCAGCAGCGCCCGAACTGGGCAGGGACCAATAGACCGCTCCTACAATGAGCAGTTCTTC.

The chain has TRBV28 and TRBJ1-6, with a weak D call TRBD1 (5 bases). The CDR3 has 14 residues. V was shortened by 6 bases and J by 7 bases, with 13 bases between the two germline ends. Germline V lookup: CDR1 MDHEN, CDR2 SYDVKM. The CDR3 DNA sequence: TGTGCCAGCAGGCCGGACACTGGGAATTCACCCCTCCACTTT. Translating it yields CASRPDTGNSPLHF. Complete variable domain (other parts from reference TRBV28 and TRBJ1-6): DVKVTQSSRYLVKRTGEKVFLECVQDMDHENMFWYRQDPGLGLRLIYFSYDVKMKEKGDIPEGYSVSREKKERFSLILESASTNQTSMYLCASRPDTGNSPLHFGNGTRLTVT.

The chain carries TRBV18 and TRBJ2-7; a possible D gene is TRBD2 (5 bases). Germline V lookup: CDR1 KGHSH, CDR2 LQKENI. The CDR3 consists of 13 residues. Trimming cost V 4 bases and J 2 bases, with 9 bases left between them. CDR3 protein: CASSQEDTYEQYF. Written as DNA, the CDR3 is TGTGCCAGCTCACAGGAGGATACCTACGAGCAGTACTTC.

The genes are TRBV19 and TRBJ1-5; D unresolved. Per the germline V gene, CDR1 is LNHDA and CDR2 is SQIVND (reference sequence). The CDR3 is 15 residues long. V was clipped by 5 bases and J by 3 bases, with 14 bases between them. Here the CDR3 DNA reads TGTGCCAGTAGTTCAGCGGTTTGGGTCAATCAGCCCCAGCATTTT. This translates into CASSSAVWVNQPQHF.

V is TRBV19 and J is TRBJ1-2, with D hard to call. Germline V gene lookup returns CDR1 LNHDA and CDR2 SQIVND (reference sequence). This CDR3 is built from 14 residues. Between the trimmed V and J ends, which lost 3 bases and 3 bases, there was a span of 11 bases. The CDR3 loop is CASSIPGRHYGYTF. CDR3 in DNA: TGTGCCAGTAGTATTCCAGGCAGGCACTATGGCTACACCTTC.

This chain connects TRBV28 to TRBJ1-1, with TRBD1 matching over 9 bases. The V gene's germline CDR1 is MDHEN and CDR2 SYDVKM. Unmatched junction bases numbered 7, after V lost 5 bases and J lost 6 bases. The CDR3 sequence is 14 residues long. CDR3 sequence (DNA): TGTGCCAGCAGTCCAGGGACAGGGCGGGCTGAAGCTTTCTTT. This codes for CASSPGTGRAEAFF. The variable domain in full, with the rest retrieved from reference TRBV28 and TRBJ1-1, is DVKVTQSSRYLVKRTGEKVFLECVQDMDHENMFWYRQDPGLGLRLIYFSYDVKMKEKGDIPEGYSVSREKKERFSLILESASTNQTSMYLCASSPGTGRAEAFFGQGTRLTVV.